This entry lists 24 T cell receptor beta chains sequenced from one sample in a study of regulatory T cells in long-lasting Graves disease. Both iRepertoire HTBI primers and Arm-PCR of CDR3 regions were used to build the TCR beta libraries. TCRdb recomputed calls from the multiplex PCR reads with MiXCR, one row per CDR3 protein. This table has over 450,000 distinct CDR3 sequences, 12% appearing once. Time point described: newly diagnosed GD, antithyroid drugs for less than 3 months. Isolated PBMC RNA provided the starting material for the TCR library. The same sample was also used in a study of T cells in Graves' hyperthyroidism and ophthalmopathy.

The sequenced sample was peripheral blood mononuclear cells (PBMCs), obtained at new diagnosis, from a patient treated with antithyroid drugs. These receptors came from a woman younger than 45 with Graves disease.

The chain joins TRBV6-8 to TRBJ2-5; tentatively, D is TRBD1 or TRBD2 (5 bases each). Germline-derived CDR1 and CDR2 are MNHGY and SAAAGT. Trimming removed 10 bases from V and 0 bases from J, with 18 bases in between. CDR3 length: 15 amino acids. The CDR3 DNA reads as TGTGCCATCCGGGCCCGGCAGGGACACCAAGAGACCCAGTACTTC. This codes for CAIRARQGHQETQYF.

The chain has TRBV5-5 and TRBJ2-7; weak D call: TRBD2 (6 bases). V dropped 3 bases and J dropped 6 bases, with 13 bases sitting between them. The CDR3 is 13 amino acids. CDR1 and CDR2 from the germline V gene are SGHKS and YYEKEE (reference sequence). The CDR3: CASSSAGRPEQYF. CDR3 nucleotides: TGTGCCAGCAGCTCGGCGGGGCGGCCCGAGCAGTACTTC. Using reference TRBV5-5 and TRBJ2-7 for the parts outside the CDR3, the full variable domain is DAGVTQSPTHLIKTRGQQVTLRCSPISGHKSVSWYQQVLGQGPQFIFQYYEKEERGRGNFPDRFSARQFPNYSSELNVNALLLGDSALYLCASSSAGRPEQYFGPGTRLTVT.

This clonotype was recorded many times. V is TRBV20-1 and J is TRBJ1-2, with a possible D match to TRBD1 (5 bases). Germline CDR1 is DFQATT and CDR2 is SNEGSKA (reference sequence). The length of the CDR3 is 14 residues. V shed 2 bases and J shed 0 bases, with 10 bases lying between them. The CDR3 protein is CSARRDGTNYGYTF. The DNA of the CDR3 is TGCAGTGCTAGACGGGACGGAACTAACTATGGCTACACCTTC.

A few counts support this clonotype. The genes are TRBV18 and TRBJ2-7, with 11 bases matching TRBD2. Trimming removed 2 bases from V and 1 base from J; junction bases left unmatched: 10. Germline V CDR1 and CDR2: KGHSH, LQKENI. This CDR3 region has 18 residues. The CDR3 loop reads CASSPYSAGTSGSYEQYF. The CDR3 nucleotides read TGTGCCAGCTCACCATACAGCGCCGGGACTAGCGGTTCCTACGAGCAGTACTTC.

This clonotype was counted a few times. The V and J genes are TRBV13 and TRBJ2-1, with 12 bases aligning to TRBD2. There are 15 residues in the CDR3. CDR1 and CDR2 (germline): PRHDT, FYEKMQ (reference sequence). The J segment lost 10 bases and the V segment lost 7 bases, leaving 11 bases of the junction unmatched. DNA for the CDR3: TGTGCCAGCACCAGGAGACTAGCGGGAGCTTCAGAGCAGTTCTTC. It translates to CASTRRLAGASEQFF.

The rearrangement joins TRBV14 to TRBJ2-2, with 9 bases identical to TRBD1. CDR3 length: 17 amino acids. Germline-derived CDR1 and CDR2 are SGHDN and FVKESK. Losses at the gene ends were 4 bases for V and 7 bases for J; bases not matched to a gene: 13. CDR3 loop: CASSPLFGTGLRGELFF. CDR3 coding DNA: TGTGCCAGCAGCCCGCTCTTCGGGACAGGGCTTCGCGGGGAGCTGTTTTTT.

The CDR3 DNA reads as TGTGCCAGCAGTTCGACCTCTTGGGGTGGCTACACCTTC. Its protein product is CASSSTSWGGYTF. The chain carries TRBV28 and TRBJ1-2; no clear D gene. Trimming cost V 4 bases and J 7 bases, with 13 bases left between them. Germline V gene data show CDR1 as MDHEN and CDR2 as SYDVKM. The CDR3 length is 13 residues.

The chain is built from TRBV6-9 and TRBJ1-2; no clear D gene. Trimming pared 2 bases from V and 8 bases from J, leaving 12 bases between. The CDR3 spans 13 residues. Germline loops: CDR1 MNHGY, CDR2 SVAAGI. The CDR3 coding sequence is TGTGCCAGCAGTTATAATTTGGGCGGGGGCTACACCTTC. It translates to CASSYNLGGGYTF.

In this sample, this clonotype turned up a few times. The chain is built from TRBV29-1 and TRBJ1-2, with TRBD1 as a possible D gene (6 bases). The V end was cut by 2 bases, the J end by 0 bases, with 13 bases between. Germline V gene data show CDR1 as SQVTM and CDR2 as ANQGSEA. This CDR3 region has 15 residues. The CDR3 DNA sequence: TGCAGCGTTGAAAAGGGGGGACACTCTAACTATGGCTACACCTTC. This codes for CSVEKGGHSNYGYTF.

The CDR3 region has the DNA TGTGCCACCTCTTCCGACAGGGGAGATGAAAAACTGTTTTTT. Translation: CATSSDRGDEKLFF. This sequence joins TRBV10-3 and TRBJ1-4; 8 nucleotides match TRBD1. V dropped 10 bases and J dropped 6; count of bases not matched to a gene: 10. Per the germline V gene, CDR1 is ENHRY and CDR2 is SYGVKD. The CDR3 has 14 residues.

The J gene is TRBJ1-3, the V gene TRBV18; no clear D. Germline lookup yields CDR1 KGHSH and CDR2 LQKENI. The CDR3 runs 20 residues. V shed 1 base and J shed 0 bases, with 22 bases lying between them. The CDR3 region is CASSPQIFGTRVSSGNTIYF. The CDR3, as DNA: TGTGCCAGCTCACCACAAATTTTTGGCACTAGAGTTTCCTCTGGAAACACCATATATTTT.

There are many counts of this clonotype. The V call is TRBV3-1, the J call TRBJ2-1; possible D gene TRBD2, 6 bases. The CDR3 totals 13 residues. Germline-derived CDR1 and CDR2 are LGHDT and YNNKEL (reference sequence). V was pared by 4 bases and J by 10 bases, with 14 bases between. The CDR3 bases are TGTGCCAGCAGCCCCCGCTGGGCGGGAGAGCAGTTCTTC. Its translation: CASSPRWAGEQFF.

This clonotype was detected ten times or more. The chain employs TRBV12-3 or TRBV12-4 and TRBJ2-7; TRBD2 matches at 12 bases. The CDR3 has 16 residues. Trimming removed 1 base from V and 6 bases from J; junction bases left unmatched: 7. CDR3 in amino acids: CASSLGRLAGVSEQYF. The CDR3 DNA sequence: TGTGCCAGCAGTTTAGGCCGACTAGCGGGAGTAAGCGAGCAGTACTTC.

The genes are TRBV6-2 or TRBV6-3 and TRBJ2-7; perhaps TRBD1 as D (6 bases). The CDR3 extends over 14 amino acids. Germline values: CDR1 MNHEY, CDR2 SVGEGT. V lost 6 bases and J 3 bases, leaving 15 bases between the germline ends. The CDR3 DNA sequence: TGTGCCAGCAGACGCGTGGGACAATTCTACGAGCAGTACTTC. This codes for CASRRVGQFYEQYF.

The chain is built from TRBV29-1 and TRBJ2-1, with 9 bases that match TRBD2. This CDR3 is 15 amino acids long. With V trimmed by 4 bases and J by 4 bases, 8 bases remained unmatched. CDR1 and CDR2 from the germline V gene are SQVTM and ANQGSEA. In DNA form, the CDR3 reads TGCAGCGTTGTAGACCCTAGCGGGGTTTACAATGAGCAGTTCTTC. Amino acid sequence: CSVVDPSGVYNEQFF.

This clonotype was seen only a few times. This chain links TRBV7-9 with TRBJ1-2; D unresolved. Germline V gives CDR1 SEHNR, CDR2 FQNEAQ (reference sequence). V lost 5 bases and J 3 bases, leaving 10 bases between the germline ends. The CDR3 extends over 13 amino acids. The CDR3 DNA follows: TGTGCCAGCAGCCCCATGAGGGACTATGGCTACACCTTC. Protein product: CASSPMRDYGYTF.

Details on this clonotype: One base away lies a much larger clone, so this may be a sequencing read error. The chain has TRBV2 and TRBJ1-1; weak D call: TRBD1 (5 bases). The CDR3 covers 13 residues. Germline V lookup: CDR1 SNHLY, CDR2 FYNNEI. V lost 8 bases and J lost 4, with 14 bases in between. CDR3 nucleotide sequence: TGTGCCAGCGGATGGGGCAGGAGCACTGAAGCTTTCTTT. It codes for CASGWGRSTEAFF. The full variable domain, its missing parts supplied by reference TRBV2 and TRBJ1-1, is EPEVTQTPSHQVTQMGQEVILRCVPISNHLYFYWYRQILGQKVEFLVSFYNNEISEKSEIFDDQFSVERPDGSNFTLKIRSTKLEDSAMYFCASGWGRSTEAFFGQGTRLTVV.

J is TRBJ1-1 and V is TRBV25-1; D unclear. Germline-derived CDR1 and CDR2 are MGHDK and SYGVNS. The CDR3 is 13 amino acids. V was clipped by 4 bases and J by 3 bases, with 9 bases between them. The CDR3 reads CASSVSWDTEAFF. The CDR3 nucleotides read TGTGCCAGCAGTGTAAGTTGGGACACTGAAGCTTTCTTT. The entire variable domain, with the rest obtained from reference TRBV25-1 and TRBJ1-1, is as follows: EADIYQTPRYLVIGTGKKITLECSQTMGHDKMYWYQQDPGMELHLIHYSYGVNSTEKGDLSSESTVSRIRTEHFPLTLESARPSHTSQYLCASSVSWDTEAFFGQGTRLTVV.

The V call is TRBV20-1, the J call TRBJ2-1; D perhaps matches TRBD2 (6 bases). Germline CDR1 is DFQATT and CDR2 is SNEGSKA (reference sequence). The length of the CDR3 is 14 residues. V gave up 3 bases and J gave up 8 bases, with 17 bases separating them. The CDR3 loop is CSARPREIKDEQFF. DNA of the CDR3: TGCAGTGCTAGGCCCCGGGAGATCAAAGATGAGCAGTTCTTC.

The sample holds many counts of this clonotype. V is TRBV20-1 and J is TRBJ2-1; 14 bases map to TRBD2. Germline V gene data show CDR1 as DFQATT and CDR2 as SNEGSKA (reference sequence). The CDR3 is made up of 18 amino acids. J lost 4 bases, V lost 3 bases, and 11 bases had no gene match. CDR3 nucleotide sequence: TGCAGTGCTAGCAGACCGGGACTAGCGGGAGTACAGTACAATGAGCAGTTCTTC. This translates into CSASRPGLAGVQYNEQFF.

This clonotype showed up many times. This rearrangement joins TRBV27 to TRBJ2-4, with 9 bases matching TRBD2. Germline V gene sequence: CDR1 MNHEY, CDR2 SMNVEV (reference sequence). This CDR3 has 16 amino acids. Germline trimming cut 1 base from V and 8 bases from J; bases unmatched to any gene: 9. The CDR3 is CASSLWASGNQDIQYF. The CDR3 DNA is TGTGCCAGCAGTTTATGGGCTAGCGGGAACCAAGACATTCAGTACTTC.

This clonotype was found many times. The J gene is TRBJ2-7, the V gene TRBV2, with 9 bases that match TRBD1. The junction had 5 bases not matched to a gene; V was cut back by 5 bases and J by 3 bases. The CDR3 is 14 amino acids. CDR1 is SNHLY and CDR2 is FYNNEI in the germline V gene. CDR3 sequence reads: CASSTGTGIYEQYF. The CDR3 region has the DNA TGTGCCAGCAGTACCGGGACAGGGATCTACGAGCAGTACTTC.

The chain carries TRBV19 and TRBJ1-2, with a tentative D call TRBD1 (6 bases). The CDR3 consists of 14 residues. The V end lost 6 bases, the J end lost 8 bases, and 19 bases lay between the germline ends. In germline, CDR1 is LNHDA, CDR2 SQIVND (reference sequence). In nucleotides, the CDR3 is TGTGCCAGTAGCCGGGCGGGGGGCGCGAGAGGCTACACCTTC. Translated: CASSRAGGARGYTF.

The gene calls are TRBV19 and TRBJ1-5; tentatively, D is TRBD1 (5 bases). Germline V gene lookup returns CDR1 LNHDA and CDR2 SQIVND (reference sequence). Between the trimmed V and J ends, which lost 4 bases and 3 bases, there was a span of 10 bases. CDR3 length: 14 amino acids. This chain's CDR3 is CASSSRGFNQPQHF. The CDR3 DNA reads as TGTGCCAGTAGTAGCCGGGGGTTCAATCAGCCCCAGCATTTT.